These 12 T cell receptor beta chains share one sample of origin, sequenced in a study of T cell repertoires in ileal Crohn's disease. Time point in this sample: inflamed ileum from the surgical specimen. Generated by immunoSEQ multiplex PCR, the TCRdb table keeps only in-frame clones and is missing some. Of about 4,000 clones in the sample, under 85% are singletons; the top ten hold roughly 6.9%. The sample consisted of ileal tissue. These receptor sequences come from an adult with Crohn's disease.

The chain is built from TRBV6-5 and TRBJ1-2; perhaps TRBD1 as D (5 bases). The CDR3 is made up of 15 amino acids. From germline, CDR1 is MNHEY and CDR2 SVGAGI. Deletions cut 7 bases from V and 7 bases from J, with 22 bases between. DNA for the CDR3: TGTGCCAGCATAATCGAATTCGGGGCCGCTTTTGGCTACACCTTC. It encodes CASIIEFGAAFGYTF.

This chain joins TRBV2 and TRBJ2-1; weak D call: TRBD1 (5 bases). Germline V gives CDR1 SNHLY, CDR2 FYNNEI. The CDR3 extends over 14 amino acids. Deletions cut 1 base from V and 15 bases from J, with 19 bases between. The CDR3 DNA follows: TGTGCCAGCAGTGAAGAGCGTGGAAAGGGGATTCTGTTCTTC. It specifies CASSEERGKGILFF.

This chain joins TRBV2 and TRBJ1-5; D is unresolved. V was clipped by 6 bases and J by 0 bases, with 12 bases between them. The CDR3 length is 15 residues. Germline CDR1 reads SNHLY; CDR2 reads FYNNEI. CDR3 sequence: CASRDGRDSNQPQHF. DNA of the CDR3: TGTGCCAGCAGGGATGGACGGGATAGCAATCAGCCCCAGCATTTT.

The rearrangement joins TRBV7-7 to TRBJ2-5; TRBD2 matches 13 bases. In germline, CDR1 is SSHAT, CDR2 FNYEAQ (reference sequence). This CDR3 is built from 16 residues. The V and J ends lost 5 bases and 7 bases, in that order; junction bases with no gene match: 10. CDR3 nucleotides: TGTGCCAGCAGCGCGAGACTAGCGGGAGGCCCAAGGACCCAGTACTTC. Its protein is CASSARLAGGPRTQYF.

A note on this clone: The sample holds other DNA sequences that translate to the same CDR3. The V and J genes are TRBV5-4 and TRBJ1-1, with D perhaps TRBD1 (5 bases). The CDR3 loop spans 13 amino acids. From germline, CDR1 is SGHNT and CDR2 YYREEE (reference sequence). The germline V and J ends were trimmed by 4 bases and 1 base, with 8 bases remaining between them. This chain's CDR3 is CASSLQENTEAFF. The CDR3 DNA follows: TGTGCCAGCAGCCTACAGGAGAACACTGAAGCTTTCTTT.

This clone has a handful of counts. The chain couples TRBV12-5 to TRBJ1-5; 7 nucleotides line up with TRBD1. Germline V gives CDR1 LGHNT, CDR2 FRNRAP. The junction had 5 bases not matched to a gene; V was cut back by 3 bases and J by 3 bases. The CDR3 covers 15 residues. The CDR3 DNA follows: TGTGCTAGTGGTTTCCAGGGGGTTCTCAATCAGCCCCAGCATTTT. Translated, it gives CASGFQGVLNQPQHF.

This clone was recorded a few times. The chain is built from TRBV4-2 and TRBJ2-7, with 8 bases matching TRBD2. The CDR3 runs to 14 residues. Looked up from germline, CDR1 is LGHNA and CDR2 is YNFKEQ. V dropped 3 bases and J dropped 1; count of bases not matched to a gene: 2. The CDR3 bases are TGTGCCAGCAGCCACGGGGGGGGATCCTACGAGCAGTACTTC. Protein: CASSHGGGSYEQYF.

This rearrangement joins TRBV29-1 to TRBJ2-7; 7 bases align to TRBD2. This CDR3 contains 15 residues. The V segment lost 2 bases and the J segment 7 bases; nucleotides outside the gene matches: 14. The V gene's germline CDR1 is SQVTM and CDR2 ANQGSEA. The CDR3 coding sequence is TGCAGCGTTGAATTCTTCCGCAGCGGGGTACGGGAGCAGTACTTC. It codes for CSVEFFRSGVREQYF.

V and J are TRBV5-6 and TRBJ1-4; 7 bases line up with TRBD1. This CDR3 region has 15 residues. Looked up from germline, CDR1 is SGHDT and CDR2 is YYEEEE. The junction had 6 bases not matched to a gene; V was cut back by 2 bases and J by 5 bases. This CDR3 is CASSFPGQENEKLFF. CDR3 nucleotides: TGTGCCAGCAGCTTTCCAGGACAGGAGAATGAAAAACTGTTTTTT.

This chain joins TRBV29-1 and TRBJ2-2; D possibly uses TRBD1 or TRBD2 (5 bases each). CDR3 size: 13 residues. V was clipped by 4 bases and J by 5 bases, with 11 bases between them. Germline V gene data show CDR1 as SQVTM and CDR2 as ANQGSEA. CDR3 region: CSVAVGGTGELFF. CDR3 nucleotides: TGCAGCGTTGCTGTTGGGGGAACCGGGGAGCTGTTTTTT.

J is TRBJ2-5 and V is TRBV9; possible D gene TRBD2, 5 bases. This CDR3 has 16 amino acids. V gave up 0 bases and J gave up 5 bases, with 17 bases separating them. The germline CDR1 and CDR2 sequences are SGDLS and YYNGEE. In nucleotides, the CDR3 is TGTGCCAGCAGCGTAGGAGGCAGGAGGAAATCCGAGACCCAGTACTTC. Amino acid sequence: CASSVGGRRKSETQYF.

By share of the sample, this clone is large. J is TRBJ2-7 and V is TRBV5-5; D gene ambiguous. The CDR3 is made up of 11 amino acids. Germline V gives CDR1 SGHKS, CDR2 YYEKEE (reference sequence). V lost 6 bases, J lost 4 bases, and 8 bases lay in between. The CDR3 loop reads CASMRMYEQYF. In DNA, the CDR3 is TGTGCCAGCATGAGGATGTACGAGCAGTACTTC.